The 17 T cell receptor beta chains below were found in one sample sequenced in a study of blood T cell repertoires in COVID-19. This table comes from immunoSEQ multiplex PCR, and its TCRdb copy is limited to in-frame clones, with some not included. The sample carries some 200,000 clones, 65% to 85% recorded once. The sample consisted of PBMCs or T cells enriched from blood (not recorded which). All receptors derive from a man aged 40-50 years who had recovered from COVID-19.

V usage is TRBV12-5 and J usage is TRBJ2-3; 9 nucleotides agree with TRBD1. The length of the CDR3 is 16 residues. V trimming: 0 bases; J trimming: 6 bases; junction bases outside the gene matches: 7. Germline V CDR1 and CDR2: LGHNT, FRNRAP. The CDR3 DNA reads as TGTGCTAGTGGTTTGGTACAGGGACAGGGTCACGATACGCAGTATTTT. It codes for CASGLVQGQGHDTQYF.

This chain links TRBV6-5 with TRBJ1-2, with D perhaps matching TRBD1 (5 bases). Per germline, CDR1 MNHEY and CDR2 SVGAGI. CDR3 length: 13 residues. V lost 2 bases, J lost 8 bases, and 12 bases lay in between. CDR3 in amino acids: CASSYRGFTGYTF. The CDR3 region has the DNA TGTGCCAGCAGTTACAGGGGCTTCACAGGCTACACCTTC.

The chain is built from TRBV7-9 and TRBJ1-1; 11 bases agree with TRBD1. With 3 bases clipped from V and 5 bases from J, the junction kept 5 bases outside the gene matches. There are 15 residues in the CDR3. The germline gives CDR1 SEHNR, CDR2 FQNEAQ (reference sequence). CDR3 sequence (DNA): TGTGCCAGCAGCTTTGGGACAGGGGGAAGTACTGAAGCTTTCTTT. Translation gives CASSFGTGGSTEAFF.

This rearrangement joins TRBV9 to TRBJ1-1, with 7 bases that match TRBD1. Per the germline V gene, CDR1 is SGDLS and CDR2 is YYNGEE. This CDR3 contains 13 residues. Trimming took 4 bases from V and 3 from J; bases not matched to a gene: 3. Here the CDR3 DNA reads TGTGCCAGCAGCCCAGGGGGGCACACTGAAGCTTTCTTT. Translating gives CASSPGGHTEAFF.

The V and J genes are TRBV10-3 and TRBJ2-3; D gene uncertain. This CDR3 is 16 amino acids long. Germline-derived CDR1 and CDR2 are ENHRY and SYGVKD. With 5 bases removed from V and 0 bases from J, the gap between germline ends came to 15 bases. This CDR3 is CAISTTSSSSTDTQYF. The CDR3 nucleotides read TGTGCCATCAGTACGACATCGTCTTCTAGCACAGATACGCAGTATTTT.

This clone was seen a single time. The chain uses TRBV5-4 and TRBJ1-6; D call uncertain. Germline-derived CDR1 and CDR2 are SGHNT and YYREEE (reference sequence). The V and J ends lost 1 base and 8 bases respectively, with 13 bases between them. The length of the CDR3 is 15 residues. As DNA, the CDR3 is TGTGCCAGCAGCTTGAACTCCCACGCGGATTCACCCCTCCACTTT. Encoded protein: CASSLNSHADSPLHF.

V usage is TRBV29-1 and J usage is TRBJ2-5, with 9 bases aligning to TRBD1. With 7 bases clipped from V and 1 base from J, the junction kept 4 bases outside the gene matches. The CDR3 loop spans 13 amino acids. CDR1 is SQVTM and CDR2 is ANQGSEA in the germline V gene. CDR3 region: CSAGDRVQETQYF. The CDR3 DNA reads TGCAGCGCCGGGGACAGGGTCCAAGAGACCCAGTACTTC.

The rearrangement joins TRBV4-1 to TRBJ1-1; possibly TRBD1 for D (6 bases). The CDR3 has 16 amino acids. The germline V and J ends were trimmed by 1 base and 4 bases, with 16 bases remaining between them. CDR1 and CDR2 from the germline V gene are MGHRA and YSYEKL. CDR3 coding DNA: TGCGCCAGCAGCCAAGTGTTTGGGGGCTGGGGCACTGAAGCTTTCTTT. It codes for CASSQVFGGWGTEAFF.

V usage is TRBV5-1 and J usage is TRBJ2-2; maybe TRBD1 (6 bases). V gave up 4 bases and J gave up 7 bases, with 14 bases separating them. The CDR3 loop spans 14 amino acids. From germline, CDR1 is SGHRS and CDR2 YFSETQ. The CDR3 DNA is TGCGCCAGCAGCCAACACAGGGTCGTCGGGGAGCTGTTTTTT. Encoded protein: CASSQHRVVGELFF.

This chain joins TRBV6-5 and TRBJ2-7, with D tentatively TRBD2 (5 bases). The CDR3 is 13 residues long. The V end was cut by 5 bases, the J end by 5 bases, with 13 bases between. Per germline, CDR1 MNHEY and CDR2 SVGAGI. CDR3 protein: CASSPTGFHEQYF. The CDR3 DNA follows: TGTGCCAGCAGTCCTACGGGGTTCCACGAGCAGTACTTC.

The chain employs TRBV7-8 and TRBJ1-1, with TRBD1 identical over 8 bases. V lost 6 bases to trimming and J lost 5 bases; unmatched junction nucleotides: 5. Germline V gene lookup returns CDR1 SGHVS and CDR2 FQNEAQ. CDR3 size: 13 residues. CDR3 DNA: TGTGCCAGCAGACAGGGGGTTTTAACTGAAGCTTTCTTT. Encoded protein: CASRQGVLTEAFF.

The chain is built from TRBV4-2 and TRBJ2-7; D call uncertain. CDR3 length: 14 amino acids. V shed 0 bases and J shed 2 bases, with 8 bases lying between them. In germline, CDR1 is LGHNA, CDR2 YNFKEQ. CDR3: CASSQESIAYEQYF. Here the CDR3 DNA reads TGTGCCAGCAGCCAAGAAAGCATAGCCTACGAGCAGTACTTC.

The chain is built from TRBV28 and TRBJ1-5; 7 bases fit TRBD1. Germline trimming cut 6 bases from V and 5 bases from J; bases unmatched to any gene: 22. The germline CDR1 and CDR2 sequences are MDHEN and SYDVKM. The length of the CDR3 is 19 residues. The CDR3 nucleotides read TGTGCCAGCAGCGTCGGGACAGCGAGTACCCCGATCCTGGATCAGCCCCAGCATTTT. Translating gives CASSVGTASTPILDQPQHF.

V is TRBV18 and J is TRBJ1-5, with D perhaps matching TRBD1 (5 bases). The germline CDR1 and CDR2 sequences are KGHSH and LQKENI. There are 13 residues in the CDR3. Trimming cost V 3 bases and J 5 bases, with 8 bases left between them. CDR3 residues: CASSPVGDQPQHF. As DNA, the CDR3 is TGTGCCAGCTCACCGGTAGGGGATCAGCCCCAGCATTTT.

Here the CDR3 DNA reads TGCGCCAGCAGTGAGCAGGGGGCGAACACTGAAGCTTTCTTT. It is translated as CASSEQGANTEAFF. V gene TRBV5-1 combines with J gene TRBJ1-1; TRBD1 matches at 8 bases. The ends lost 5 bases at V and 1 base at J; junction bases unmatched: 4. The CDR3 runs 14 residues. From germline, CDR1 is SGHRS and CDR2 YFSETQ.

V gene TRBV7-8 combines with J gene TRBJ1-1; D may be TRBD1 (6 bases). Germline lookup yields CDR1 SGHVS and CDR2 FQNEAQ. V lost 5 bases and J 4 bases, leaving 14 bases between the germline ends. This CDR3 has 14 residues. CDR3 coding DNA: TGTGCCAGCAGCCTCAGGGGTATAGGCACTGAAGCTTTCTTT. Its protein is CASSLRGIGTEAFF.

The CDR3 protein is CASSQEGRGSPLHF. The CDR3 region has the DNA TGCGCCAGCAGCCAAGAAGGGAGGGGCTCACCCCTCCACTTT. This chain uses TRBV4-1 with TRBJ1-6, with a tentative D call TRBD1 (5 bases). Germline V gene sequence: CDR1 MGHRA, CDR2 YSYEKL. CDR3 size: 14 residues. With 0 bases removed from V and 10 bases from J, the gap between germline ends came to 10 bases.